The 8 T cell receptor beta chains below were found in one sample sequenced in a study of shared clonotypes between healthy human individuals. Method: immunoSEQ multiplex PCR; TCRdb's copy keeps in-frame clones and lacks some. Here the sample spans about 2,200,000 clones, more than 85% being singletons. Only CD45RO-negative cells positively selected for CCR7 counted as naive CD8 cells, so terminally differentiated effector memory CD45RA+ cells were excluded. The sequenced material came from naive CD8+ T cells from PBMCs. The receptor source for this set is a man between 18 and 35 years old in good health. Some clones in this sample may be carry-over from other donors' samples.

The rearrangement joins TRBV28 to TRBJ1-1; a possible D gene is TRBD1 (5 bases). V lost 3 bases and J lost 5, with 13 bases in between. Looked up from germline, CDR1 is MDHEN and CDR2 is SYDVKM. This CDR3 comprises 14 residues. The CDR3 nucleotides read TGTGCCAGCAGTTTCCCCGACAGTGGGACTGAAGCTTTCTTT. Translating gives CASSFPDSGTEAFF.

V gene TRBV7-3 combines with J gene TRBJ2-2; D not resolved. CDR3 size: 18 residues. Trimming shortened V by 2 bases and J by 3 bases, and 19 bases separated the two germline ends. Per germline, CDR1 SGHTA and CDR2 FQGTGA. CDR3 protein: CASSLENLAVRDTGELFF. CDR3 nucleotides: TGTGCCAGCAGCTTAGAGAATTTGGCGGTTAGAGACACCGGGGAGCTGTTTTTT. The whole variable domain, remainder taken from reference TRBV7-3 and TRBJ2-2, is GAGVSQTPSNKVTEKGKYVELRCDPISGHTALYWYRQSLGQGPEFLIYFQGTGAADDSGLPNDRFFAVRPEGSVSTLKIQRTERGDSAVYLCASSLENLAVRDTGELFFGEGSRLTVL.

V usage is TRBV27 and J usage is TRBJ2-5; possibly TRBD2 for D (6 bases). This CDR3 is 14 amino acids long. CDR1 MNHEY and CDR2 SMNVEV come from the germline V gene (reference sequence). V shed 5 bases and J shed 0 bases, with 10 bases lying between them. The CDR3: CASSLGGYQETQYF. CDR3 sequence (DNA): TGTGCCAGCAGTCTTGGGGGGTACCAAGAGACCCAGTACTTC.

Written as DNA, the CDR3 is TGTGCCAGCAGCCCTTCGGGTGACACAGATACGCAGTATTTT. The encoded protein is CASSPSGDTDTQYF. The gene calls are TRBV28 and TRBJ2-3; D is unresolved. V was pared by 6 bases and J by 2 bases, with 12 bases between. Germline CDR1 and CDR2: MDHEN and SYDVKM. CDR3 size: 14 residues.

The V gene is TRBV27, the J gene TRBJ2-7; D gene uncertain. The CDR3 is 14 residues long. Germline V gene data show CDR1 as MNHEY and CDR2 as SMNVEV (reference sequence). The germline V and J ends were trimmed by 0 bases and 2 bases, with 8 bases remaining between them. DNA of the CDR3: TGTGCCAGCAGTTTATCCATCGGGCCCTACGAGCAGTACTTC. The encoded protein is CASSLSIGPYEQYF.

Note on this clone: Other nucleotide sequences from this sample produce the same CDR3. V gene TRBV28 combines with J gene TRBJ2-1; D is perhaps TRBD2 (5 bases). This CDR3 contains 16 residues. V dropped 4 bases and J dropped 0 bases, with 13 bases sitting between them. Germline lookup yields CDR1 MDHEN and CDR2 SYDVKM. The CDR3 spells CASSSPRESSYNEQFF. CDR3 sequence (DNA): TGTGCCAGCAGTTCCCCTAGGGAGAGCTCCTACAATGAGCAGTTCTTC.

Remarks on this clone: The same CDR3 also results from other DNA sequences found in this sample. The chain uses TRBV4-3 and TRBJ2-1; either TRBD1 or TRBD2 may fit D (5 bases each). V was pared by 3 bases and J by 2 bases, with 11 bases between. Germline CDR1 and CDR2: LGHNA and YSLEER. The CDR3 loop spans 15 amino acids. DNA of the CDR3: TGCGCCAGCAGCCAGACCGGGACCACCTACAATGAGCAGTTCTTC. This encodes CASSQTGTTYNEQFF.

The chain joins TRBV27 to TRBJ1-5; tentatively, D is TRBD1 (6 bases). Trimming stripped 6 bases from V and 6 bases from J, with 24 bases between. Germline V gene lookup returns CDR1 MNHEY and CDR2 SMNVEV (reference sequence). This CDR3 region has 17 residues. The CDR3 here is CASSSSRGDGVGQPQHF. The CDR3 DNA reads as TGTGCCAGCAGCTCATCTAGGGGGGATGGGGTTGGTCAGCCCCAGCATTTT.